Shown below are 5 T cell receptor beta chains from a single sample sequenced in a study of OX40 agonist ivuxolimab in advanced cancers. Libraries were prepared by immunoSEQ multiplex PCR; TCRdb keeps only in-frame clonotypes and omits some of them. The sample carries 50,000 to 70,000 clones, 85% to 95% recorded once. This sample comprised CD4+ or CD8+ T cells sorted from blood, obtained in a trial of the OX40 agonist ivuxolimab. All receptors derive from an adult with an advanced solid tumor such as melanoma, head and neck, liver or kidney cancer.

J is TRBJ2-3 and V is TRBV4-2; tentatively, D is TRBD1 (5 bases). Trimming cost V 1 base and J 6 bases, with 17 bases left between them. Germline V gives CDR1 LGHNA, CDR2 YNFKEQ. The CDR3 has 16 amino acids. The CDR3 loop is CASSQVGRGTGDTQYF. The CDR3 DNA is TGTGCCAGCAGCCAAGTGGGAAGGGGTACCGGGGATACGCAGTATTTT.

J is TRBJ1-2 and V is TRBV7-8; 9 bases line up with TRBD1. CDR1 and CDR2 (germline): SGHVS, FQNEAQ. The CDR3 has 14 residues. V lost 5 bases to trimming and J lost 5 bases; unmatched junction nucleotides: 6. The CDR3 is CASSPGQGLYGYTF. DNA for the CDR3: TGTGCCAGCAGCCCGGGACAGGGTTTGTATGGCTACACCTTC.

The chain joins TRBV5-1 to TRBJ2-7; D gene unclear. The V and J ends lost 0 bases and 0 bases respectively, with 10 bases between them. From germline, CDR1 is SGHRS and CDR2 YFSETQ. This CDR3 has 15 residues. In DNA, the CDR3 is TGCGCCAGCAGCTTGGGTGGCAGTTTCTCCTACGAGCAGTACTTC. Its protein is CASSLGGSFSYEQYF.

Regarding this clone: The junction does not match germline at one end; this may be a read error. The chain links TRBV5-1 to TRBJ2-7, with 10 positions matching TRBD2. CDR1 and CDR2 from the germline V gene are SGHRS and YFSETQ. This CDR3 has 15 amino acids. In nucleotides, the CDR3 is TGCGCCAACAGCTTTCTAGCGGGAGTGAGCTACGAGCAGTACTTC. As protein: CANSFLAGVSYEQYF.

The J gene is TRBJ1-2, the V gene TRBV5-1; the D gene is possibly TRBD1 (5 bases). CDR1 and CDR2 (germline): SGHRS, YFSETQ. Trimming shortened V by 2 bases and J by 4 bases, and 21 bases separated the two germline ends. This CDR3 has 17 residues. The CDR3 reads CASSFSSVRDVGYGYTF. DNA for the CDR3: TGCGCCAGCAGCTTCAGTTCAGTAAGGGACGTCGGCTATGGCTACACCTTC.